The clone carrying this T cell receptor beta chain was picked up many times. Antigen unknown. The sample comes from a study of T cells in localized non-small cell lung cancer. General study points: Exceeding tumor, uninvolved adjacent lung had the highest T cell clonality. Elevated blood T cell density was associated with longer overall survival. Appearance in adjacent lung was seen for a median about 58 of the top 100 tumor clones. Heterogeneity cannot be ruled out, as sequencing used one tumor region only.

The data were produced by immunoSEQ multiplex PCR, yet TCRdb's version contains in-frame clones alone and is incomplete. The sample contains about 3,500 clones, approximately 21% of which appear only once. This CDR3 is built from 15 residues. Per germline, CDR1 SGHNT and CDR2 YENEEA. The germline V and J ends were trimmed by 3 bases and 5 bases, with 16 bases remaining between them. Material: lung tumor tissue, obtained before any cancer treatment. The chain couples TRBV11-3 to TRBJ2-5; tentative D call: TRBD2 (6 bases). This sequence was found in a female donor over 55 with stage II lung adenocarcinoma. In DNA, the CDR3 is TGTGCCAGCAGCTTGTCCGGGGGAGGATTGGAGACCCAGTACTTC. This codes for CASSLSGGGLETQYF. Using reference TRBV11-3 and TRBJ2-5 for the parts outside the CDR3, the full variable domain is EAGVVQSPRYKIIEKKQPVAFWCNPISGHNTLYWYLQNLGQGPELLIRYENEEAVDDSQLPKDRFSAERLKGVDSTLKIQPAELGDSAVYLCASSLSGGGLETQYFGPGTRLLVL.